This TCR beta chain was found in a study of memory CD4+ T cells and cytomegalovirus serostatus. Single viable CD3+CD4+CD8-CD45RO+ cells were sorted as the memory CD4+ T cells. This table comes from immunoSEQ multiplex PCR, and its TCRdb copy is limited to in-frame clones, with some not included. The sample has tens of thousands of clones, around 80% seen once. Study outcomes and limitations: Each of 55 to 80 CMV-associated TCRbeta sequences occurred in one to five individuals. Suggested: most of the CMV-linked TCR signature lies in CD4+ memory cells.

Concerning this clone: No antigen is known for it.

The sequencing sample was made of memory CD4+ T cells from blood. The source is an adult in good health and CMV-seronegative.

The CDR3 spells CASSSRTGMGGQPQHF. Here the CDR3 DNA reads TGTGCCAGCAGTTCAAGGACAGGGATGGGAGGTCAGCCCCAGCATTTT. This chain links TRBV13 with TRBJ1-5; 8 nucleotides align to TRBD1. There are 16 residues in the CDR3. Trimming removed 6 bases from V and 6 bases from J; junction bases left unmatched: 13. Per germline, CDR1 PRHDT and CDR2 FYEKMQ (reference sequence).